The entry that follows covers one T cell receptor (beta chain) sequence. What antigen it recognizes has not been identified. No clone much larger than this one lies a single base away; base qualities are absent. From a lookup of the germline V gene, CDR1 and CDR2 are SGHAT and FQNNGV. V gives up 4 bases and J gives up 5 bases, and the segment between their germline ends measures 18 bases. The CDR3 runs 16 amino acids, cysteine and phenylalanine included. Only CDR3 DNA remains: 48 bases, in frame from the first base. This record comes from a study of blood T cell repertoires in COVID-19 (dated by TCRdb to between 2020 and 2021). At the level of the whole study: Collaborator samples came from the United States, Italy and Spain and covered acute and convalescent phases of COVID-19. A freely available public database, intended as a resource for researchers studying the immune response to SARS-CoV-2, is where the repertoires were released. Where HLA class I and class II types were available, the types were taken from metadata supplied by the sample provider, not from assay-based typing. The prospective study material was composed of cDNA or gDNA derived from T cells, B-cell-depleted T cells, or PBMCs. The sample metadata nearly always contained a de-identified subject ID, COVID-19 status, age in years and sex. Deeply sampled blood TCRbeta repertoires from subjects exposed to, actively infected with, or recovered from COVID-19 were included in the dataset. Samples came from the ongoing ImmuneRACE study (first 160 participants) plus 1,254 subjects from 6 global collaborators.

Overall study outcomes, separate from this receptor: Clinical and demographic metadata were provided uncurated, with the amount varying by source and participant.

TCRbeta CDR3 regions were amplified from genomic DNA by means of the immunoSEQ Assay, a bias-controlled multiplex PCR. Per the source publication's procedure: The number of nucleated cells in each sample was estimated from the amplification of reference gene primers within the assay. To quantify the absolute abundance of each unique TCRbeta CDR3 rearrangement, sequence reads were collapsed and filtered. For each sample, productive Simpson clonality was calculated as the square root of Simpson's diversity index across productive rearrangements. Held by TCRdb, this immuneACCESS table contains in-frame sequences only and omits some clones. Under half of the omission traces to an unresolved V gene where checked; the cause of the rest is unknown. V and J calls and clone size follow that table, whereas D and trimming were derived from the DNA. The sample table records some 320,000 clones; 70% to 90% of these occur just once. The ten largest clones capture approximately 7.9% of the sample.

Whole blood was collected in K2EDTA tubes by collaborating institutions according to the institutions' own protocols. Collaborator samples were shipped for TCRbeta analysis as frozen whole blood, isolated PBMCs, or DNA extracted from either sample type. The chain was built from TRBV11-2 and TRBJ2-4; the D segment could be TRBD1, given 6 matching bases. This TCR derives from a human donor in a cohort sampled during active COVID-19. Material: peripheral blood. The DNA sequence is given as TGTGCCAGCAGCTGGGTAACAGGGAGATTTCAAAACATTCAGTACTTC. The translation is CASSWVTGRFQNIQYF.